This TCR beta chain was profiled in a study of blood T cells in healthy people across ages. The germline CDR1 and CDR2 sequences are SEHNR and FQNEAQ (reference sequence). V dropped 1 base and J dropped 1; count of bases not matched to a gene: 8. The length of the CDR3 is 18 residues. With a J-beta primer mix and a sample-barcoded 5' primer, a second PCR ran about 6 to 11 cycles. TCRdb processed the 5' RACE reads anew with MiXCR; each CDR3 protein has one entry. The table has approximately 800,000 distinct CDR3 sequences, roughly 25% seen once. This sample also appeared in a second study, on T cells of mothers and their children.

The J gene is TRBJ2-3, the V gene TRBV7-9, with TRBD1 identical over 10 bases. The sample comprised blood. The clonotype was recovered from a boy between 10 and 17 years old in good health. The CDR3 nucleotides are TGTGCCAGCAGCTTAGGACAGGGGGCGCCGAGGGGCACAGATACGCAGTATTTT. Protein sequence: CASSLGQGAPRGTDTQYF. The entire variable domain, with the rest obtained from reference TRBV7-9 and TRBJ2-3, is as follows: DTGVSQNPRHKITKRGQNVTFRCDPISEHNRLYWYRQTLGQGPEFLTYFQNEAQLEKSRLLSDRFSAERPKGSFSTLEIQRTEQGDSAMYLCASSLGQGAPRGTDTQYFGPGTRLTVL.